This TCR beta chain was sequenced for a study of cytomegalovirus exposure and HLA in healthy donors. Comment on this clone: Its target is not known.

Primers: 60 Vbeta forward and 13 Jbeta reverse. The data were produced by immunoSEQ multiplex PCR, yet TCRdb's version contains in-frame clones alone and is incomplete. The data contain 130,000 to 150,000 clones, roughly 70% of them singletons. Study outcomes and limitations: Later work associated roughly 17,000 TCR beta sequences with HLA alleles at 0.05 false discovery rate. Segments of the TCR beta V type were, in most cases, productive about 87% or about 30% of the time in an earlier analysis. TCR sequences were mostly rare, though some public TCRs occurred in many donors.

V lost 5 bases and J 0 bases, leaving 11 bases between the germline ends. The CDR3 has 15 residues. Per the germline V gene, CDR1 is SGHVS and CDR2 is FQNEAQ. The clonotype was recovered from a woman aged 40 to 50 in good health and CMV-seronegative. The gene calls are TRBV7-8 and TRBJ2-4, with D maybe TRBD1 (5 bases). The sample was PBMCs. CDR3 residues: CASSKGSLAKNIQYF. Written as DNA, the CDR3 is TGTGCCAGCAGCAAGGGGTCTTTAGCCAAAAACATTCAGTACTTC. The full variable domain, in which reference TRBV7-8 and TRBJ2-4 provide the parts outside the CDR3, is GAGVSQSPRYKVAKRGQDVALRCDPISGHVSLFWYQQALGQGPEFLTYFQNEAQLDKSGLPSDRFFAERPEGSVSTLKIQRTQQEDSAVYLCASSKGSLAKNIQYFGAGTRLSVL.